Below are 19 T cell receptor beta chains sequenced from a single sample in a study of vaccination and CD4 T cells after COVID-19. The antigens for these receptors are not known. With the Oncomine TCR Beta short-read assay, DNA from cultured CD4+ T cells was sequenced. TCRdb used MiXCR to reprocess the PCR reads, holding one entry per CDR3 protein. The repertoire consists of around 12,000 distinct CDR3 sequences, with around 69% occurring once and the leading ten covering less than 25%. The treatment was: roughly nine-day PBMC culture with coronavirus spike peptide pools or control peptides (ViraFEST assay). Sequenced input: CD4+ T cells from blood, cultured in vitro. The receptors shown here come from a human donor who had recovered from COVID-19.

The chain recombines TRBV7-9 with TRBJ1-4; 7 bases match TRBD1. V trimming: 6 bases; J trimming: 3 bases; junction bases outside the gene matches: 4. This CDR3 contains 14 residues. CDR1 is SEHNR and CDR2 is FQNEAQ in the germline V gene (reference sequence). CDR3 DNA: TGTGCCAGCAGGTCGAGGGGGCCTAATGAAAAACTGTTTTTT. Its translation is CASRSRGPNEKLFF.

A single count supports this clonotype. The chain couples TRBV20-1 to TRBJ2-5; 13 nucleotides align to TRBD2. The CDR3 runs 15 residues. The V gene end was trimmed by 6 bases and the J gene end by 2 bases; junction bases not matched to a gene: 6. The germline gives CDR1 DFQATT, CDR2 SNEGSKA (reference sequence). This CDR3 is CSAPQTSGRQETQYF. DNA for the CDR3: TGCAGTGCGCCGCAGACTAGCGGGAGGCAAGAGACCCAGTACTTC.

This chain links TRBV6-1 with TRBJ1-6; possible D gene TRBD1, 6 bases. Trimming left V 6 bases short and J 7 bases short, with 13 bases between. The CDR3 covers 14 residues. Germline lookup yields CDR1 MNHNS and CDR2 SASEGT. CDR3 in amino acids: CASSGGGQNSPLHF. The CDR3 DNA sequence: TGTGCCAGCAGCGGAGGGGGGCAGAATTCACCCCTCCACTTT.

The chain links TRBV7-2 to TRBJ1-4, with TRBD1 matching over 8 bases. The germline CDR1 and CDR2 sequences are SGHTA and FQGNSA. V gave up 5 bases and J gave up 4 bases; unmatched junction bases: 9. The length of the CDR3 is 16 residues. This CDR3 reads CASSQGPGQVNEKLFF. CDR3 coding DNA: TGTGCCAGCAGCCAAGGGCCGGGACAGGTTAATGAAAAACTGTTTTTT.

Here the CDR3 reads CASSSDTTYGYTF. In DNA, the CDR3 is TGTGCCAGCAGCTCGGACACGACCTATGGCTACACCTTC. V and J are TRBV6-1 and TRBJ1-2; D perhaps matches TRBD1 (5 bases). Trimming removed 6 bases from V and 4 bases from J, with 12 bases in between. Germline assignment: CDR1 MNHNS and CDR2 SASEGT. The CDR3 loop spans 13 amino acids.

The rearrangement uses TRBV19 and TRBJ2-6; perhaps TRBD1 as D (5 bases). The CDR3 runs 15 residues. In germline, CDR1 is LNHDA, CDR2 SQIVND (reference sequence). The ends were cut back, 2 bases at V and 5 bases at J, with 10 bases in the middle. As DNA, the CDR3 is TGTGCCAGTAGTATAAGTAGGGGTAGGGCCAACGTCCTGACTTTC. It codes for CASSISRGRANVLTF.

J is TRBJ1-5 and V is TRBV20-1; D is possibly TRBD1 (5 bases). This CDR3 comprises 13 residues. CDR1 DFQATT and CDR2 SNEGSKA come from the germline V gene (reference sequence). V lost 4 bases, J lost 7 bases, and 14 bases lay in between. The chain's CDR3 is CSANRPGTQPQHF. The CDR3 region has the DNA TGCAGTGCTAACCGACCAGGGACCCAGCCCCAGCATTTT.

This chain connects TRBV7-2 to TRBJ1-4, with D possibly TRBD1 on 5 matching bases. The CDR3 runs to 13 residues. Germline CDR1 is SGHTA and CDR2 is FQGNSA. The germline V and J ends were trimmed by 5 bases and 8 bases, with 12 bases remaining between them. Here the CDR3 DNA reads TGTGCCAGCAGCCGGGACGGCTGGGAAAAACTGTTTTTT. Encoded protein: CASSRDGWEKLFF.

This clonotype has only one observation. The chain is built from TRBV27 and TRBJ1-5; D call uncertain. With 0 bases removed from V and 3 bases from J, the gap between germline ends came to 9 bases. Germline V gene sequence: CDR1 MNHEY, CDR2 SMNVEV (reference sequence). CDR3 size: 15 residues. The CDR3 DNA sequence: TGTGCCAGCAGTTTATCTTTCAGGATCAATCAGCCCCAGCATTTT. Translating gives CASSLSFRINQPQHF.

In DNA, the CDR3 is TGTGCCAGCAGTTGGACCGAAGTCACTTCACCCCTCCACTTT. It is translated as CASSWTEVTSPLHF. The genes are TRBV28 and TRBJ1-6; D gene ambiguous. This CDR3 has 14 residues. Between the trimmed V and J ends, which lost 4 bases and 9 bases, there was a span of 13 bases. Germline V lookup: CDR1 MDHEN, CDR2 SYDVKM.

The chain uses TRBV24-1 and TRBJ2-3, with a tentative D call TRBD1 (5 bases). The germline CDR1 and CDR2 sequences are KGHDR and SFDVKD. Between the trimmed V and J ends, which lost 7 bases and 5 bases, there was a span of 9 bases. The CDR3 runs to 12 residues. The CDR3, as DNA: TGTGCCACCAGCAGGGCTGTAGATACGCAGTATTTT. Its protein is CATSRAVDTQYF.

The rearrangement joins TRBV21-1 to TRBJ1-5. TRBV21-1 is termed a pseudogene. The CDR3 runs to 8 residues. The CDR3 DNA is TGTGCCAGCAGCGAGGTAAATTTT. This translates into CASSEVNF.

The CDR3 loop reads CSAPTGGLGSPLHF. The CDR3 nucleotides read TGCAGTGCACCGACAGGGGGGCTCGGTTCACCCCTCCACTTT. The genes are TRBV20-1 and TRBJ1-6, with 9 bases aligning to TRBD1. The ends lost 6 bases at V and 9 bases at J; junction bases unmatched: 9. In germline, CDR1 is DFQATT, CDR2 SNEGSKA (reference sequence). The CDR3 is 14 amino acids.

The chain employs TRBV27 and TRBJ2-1; TRBD2 agrees at 9 bases. V trimming: 6 bases; J trimming: 9 bases; junction bases outside the gene matches: 9. The CDR3 is made up of 14 amino acids. The germline gives CDR1 MNHEY, CDR2 SMNVEV (reference sequence). The DNA of the CDR3 is TGTGCCAGCAGGGACACTAGCGGGCGGCTTGAGCAGTTCTTC. This translates into CASRDTSGRLEQFF.

Only a few counts were recorded for this clonotype. The rearrangement links TRBV15 to TRBJ1-1; D ambiguous. CDR1 and CDR2 from the germline V gene are LNHNV and YYDKDF (reference sequence). V shed 1 base and J shed 1 base, with 13 bases lying between them. The CDR3 totals 16 residues. This chain's CDR3 is CATSRVRVLQNTEAFF. The CDR3 region has the DNA TGTGCCACCAGCAGAGTTCGGGTACTTCAGAACACTGAAGCTTTCTTT.

The V and J genes are TRBV6-2 or TRBV6-3 and TRBJ1-1, with a weak D call TRBD1 (6 bases). The CDR3 covers 15 residues. Germline CDR1 is MNHEY and CDR2 is SVGEGT. With 1 base removed from V and 0 bases from J, the gap between germline ends came to 9 bases. For the CDR3, the DNA is TGTGCCAGCAGTTACTATGGGGACATGAACACTGAAGCTTTCTTT. It translates to CASSYYGDMNTEAFF.

This clonotype was seen just once. V is TRBV2 and J is TRBJ2-2; D remains ambiguous. The CDR3 extends over 13 amino acids. Trimming cost V 7 bases and J 4 bases, with 10 bases left between them. Germline CDR1 reads SNHLY; CDR2 reads FYNNEI. The CDR3: CASKSAITGELFF. CDR3 nucleotide sequence: TGTGCCAGCAAATCGGCGATCACCGGGGAGCTGTTTTTT.

The gene calls are TRBV27 and TRBJ2-3; D not resolved. Trimming cost V 2 bases and J 1 base, with 4 bases left between them. Per germline, CDR1 MNHEY and CDR2 SMNVEV (reference sequence). The CDR3 contains 13 residues. The CDR3 loop is CASSLVGTDTQYF. CDR3 in DNA: TGTGCCAGCAGTTTAGTCGGCACAGATACGCAGTATTTT.

This clonotype was detected a few times. This rearrangement joins TRBV6-2 or TRBV6-3 to TRBJ2-4; no reliable D call. CDR1 and CDR2 (germline): MNHEY, SVGEGT. Trimming left V 6 bases short and J 5 bases short, with 17 bases between. CDR3 length: 15 amino acids. The CDR3 region has the DNA TGTGCCAGCAGCCCGATACTTAAGGGTCAAAACATTCAGTACTTC. It encodes CASSPILKGQNIQYF.